This T cell receptor (beta chain) was sequenced during a study of blood T cell repertoires in COVID-19. Looking at the study overall: The United States, Italy and Spain supplied acute and convalescent COVID-19 samples. The analysed material was cDNA or gDNA that came from T cells, B-cell-depleted T cells, or PBMCs.

Source study methods: Amplification of reference gene primers provided the estimated nucleated cell counts. Libraries were prepared by immunoSEQ multiplex PCR; TCRdb keeps only in-frame clonotypes and omits some of them. D and trimming were read from the DNA, whereas the V and J calls and clone size are those reported in that table. This repertoire shows approximately 100,000 clones, 84% found once; its top ten account for approximately 25%. V shed 10 bases, J shed 3 bases, and the junction held 7 bases outside the gene matches. The CDR3 is 14 amino acids. Germline V gene lookup returns CDR1 ENHRY and CDR2 SYGVKD.

The sequencing input was peripheral blood. The chain uses TRBV10-3 and TRBJ1-3; 9 bases are shared with TRBD1. The receptor's source is a man between 60 and 75 years old with acute or convalescent COVID-19. CDR3 DNA: TGTGCCACCGCCTTGGGACAGGGTGGAAACACCATATATTTT. This codes for CATALGQGGNTIYF.